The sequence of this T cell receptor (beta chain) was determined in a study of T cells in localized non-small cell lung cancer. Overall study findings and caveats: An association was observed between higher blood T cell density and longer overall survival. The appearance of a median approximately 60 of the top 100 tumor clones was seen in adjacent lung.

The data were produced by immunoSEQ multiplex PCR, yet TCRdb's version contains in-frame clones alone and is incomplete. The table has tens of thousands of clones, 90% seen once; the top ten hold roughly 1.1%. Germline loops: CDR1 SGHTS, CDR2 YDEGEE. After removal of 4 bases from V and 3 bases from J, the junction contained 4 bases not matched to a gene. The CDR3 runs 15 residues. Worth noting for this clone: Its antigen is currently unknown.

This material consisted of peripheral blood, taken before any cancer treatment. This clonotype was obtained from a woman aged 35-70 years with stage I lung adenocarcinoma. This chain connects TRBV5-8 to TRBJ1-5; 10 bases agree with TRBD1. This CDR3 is CASSTGQGVNQPQHF. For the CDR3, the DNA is TGTGCCAGCAGCACCGGACAGGGGGTCAATCAGCCCCAGCATTTT.